This T cell receptor beta chain emerged from a study of T cells after yellow fever vaccination. One entry per CDR3 protein, called by TCRdb with MiXCR from the 5' RACE reads. The table records about 330,000 distinct CDR3 sequences, approximately 8% of them present only once. This clonotype has ten or more counts. Trimming stripped 6 bases from V and 7 bases from J, with 16 bases between. This CDR3 region has 13 residues. CDR1 and CDR2 (germline): SGHNT, YENEEA. This sequence was found in a man younger than 35 who received the YFV17D yellow fever vaccine. The rearrangement links TRBV11-3 to TRBJ2-7; D gene ambiguous. This sample comprised PBMCs, obtained approximately 47 days after the first yellow fever vaccination. The CDR3 bases are TGTGCCAGCAGTAAGGCTGTCCAGAGGGAGCAGTACTTC. As protein: CASSKAVQREQYF.